The clone carrying this TCR beta chain was counted ten times or more. No antigen is known for it. TCR beta CDR3 amplification used RNA transcripts. RT-PCR with HTBI primers came first, then second-round multiplex PCR. One entry per CDR3 protein, called by TCRdb with MiXCR from the multiplex PCR reads. The table records almost 750,000 distinct CDR3 sequences, roughly 41% of them present only once. The sample belongs to a study of Graves' ophthalmopathy and Graves' hyperthyroidism. General observations from the study: The model forecast ophthalmopathy progression, reaching roughly 71% sensitivity and about 72% specificity.

The CDR3 has 15 amino acids. The V gene end was trimmed by 1 base and the J gene end by 9 bases; junction bases not matched to a gene: 10. Germline V gives CDR1 SGHVS, CDR2 FQNEAQ. Disease in donors with ophthalmopathy had moderate-to-severe activity, CAS ≥3, NOSPECS ≥4 and under 3 months' duration. The chain employs TRBV7-8 and TRBJ1-2; 8 bases map to TRBD1. Sequencing was carried out using peripheral blood. This receptor was obtained from an adult man with Graves' ophthalmopathy. CDR3 sequence (DNA): TGTGCCAGCAGCTTAGACCGGGACAGGCTGGCCCGCTACACCTTC. Its protein product is CASSLDRDRLARYTF.